This T cell receptor (beta chain) was retrieved from a study of early T cells in non-severe SARS-CoV-2 infection. Individual cDNA molecules were tagged with unique molecular identifiers. One entry per CDR3 protein, called by TCRdb with MiXCR from the 5' RACE reads. The sample includes around 92,000 distinct CDR3 sequences, approximately 11% seen only once; the top ten take 4.5% to 5.5%. The clonotype comes from an adult who was a healthcare worker with PCR-confirmed SARS-CoV-2 infection or an uninfected control (not recorded which). Material: whole blood.

The CDR3 reads CASSGGPLANEKLFF. As DNA, the CDR3 is TGTGCCAGCAGCGGAGGCCCGCTGGCTAATGAAAAACTGTTTTTT. The chain employs TRBV9 and TRBJ1-4; no definite D call. The V gene's germline CDR1 is SGDLS and CDR2 YYNGEE. This CDR3 region has 15 residues. Trimming stripped 3 bases from V and 3 bases from J, with 12 bases between.